A single sample gave rise to the 13 T cell receptor beta chains below, sequenced in a study of radiation and T cells in renal cell carcinoma. The time point: baseline pretreatment blood. Indicated treatment: 15 Gy SBRT to primary tumor, nephrectomy 4 weeks later. Generated by immunoSEQ multiplex PCR, the TCRdb table keeps only in-frame clones and is missing some. The profile shows some 110,000 clones, 80% to 85% of them singletons. This material consisted of blood, taken from a patient whose treatment included radiotherapy and nephrectomy. The receptors stem from a woman aged 55-69 years with renal cell carcinoma.

As DNA, the CDR3 is TGTGCCAGCAGCCGAGCGGTAGTTCCCCACGAGCAGTACTTC. This translates into CASSRAVVPHEQYF. The chain combines TRBV5-5 with TRBJ2-7; the D gene is possibly TRBD2 (5 bases). The germline gives CDR1 SGHKS, CDR2 YYEKEE (reference sequence). This CDR3 is built from 14 residues. V was clipped by 4 bases and J by 5 bases, with 16 bases between them.

This chain links TRBV6-6 with TRBJ2-1, with D possibly TRBD2 on 5 matching bases. Trimming cost V 6 bases and J 1 base, with 13 bases left between them. Germline V gives CDR1 MNHNY, CDR2 SVGAGI (reference sequence). The CDR3 consists of 15 residues. CDR3 DNA: TGTGCCAGCAGCCGAATCTCGGGATCCTACAATGAGCAGTTCTTC. It codes for CASSRISGSYNEQFF.

This clone has just a few counts. This chain links TRBV18 with TRBJ2-2; 9 nucleotides align to TRBD2. The CDR3 totals 16 residues. After removal of 2 bases from V and 2 bases from J, the junction contained 3 bases not matched to a gene. CDR1 and CDR2 (germline): KGHSH, LQKENI. DNA for the CDR3: TGTGCCAGCTCACCAGGACTAGCGTCCAACACCGGGGAGCTGTTTTTT. Amino acids: CASSPGLASNTGELFF.

The chain is built from TRBV4-1 and TRBJ2-3, with unresolved D. V was shortened by 4 bases and J by 1 base, with 12 bases between the two germline ends. Germline CDR1 and CDR2: MGHRA and YSYEKL. The CDR3 loop spans 15 amino acids. The CDR3 nucleotides are TGCGCCAGCAGCCGCAGCCGTTCGGGCACAGATACGCAGTATTTT. Translation: CASSRSRSGTDTQYF.

The rearrangement uses TRBV4-2 and TRBJ2-3; D perhaps matches TRBD2 (6 bases). CDR1 is LGHNA and CDR2 is YNFKEQ in the germline V gene. This CDR3 region has 15 residues. V dropped 1 base and J dropped 5 bases, with 13 bases sitting between them. CDR3 residues: CASSQGSGGGDTQYF. DNA of the CDR3: TGTGCCAGCAGCCAAGGTAGCGGAGGAGGAGATACGCAGTATTTT.

The CDR3 sequence: CASSSLGGTQYF. CDR3 DNA sequence: TGTGCCAGCAGCTCCCTTGGTGGTACGCAGTATTTT. The chain combines TRBV7-3 with TRBJ2-3; D is uncertain. Trimming took off 4 bases at V and 8 bases at J, with 10 bases between the two ends. Germline values: CDR1 SGHTA, CDR2 FQGTGA. The CDR3 runs to 12 residues.

The gene calls are TRBV5-1 and TRBJ2-7; possibly TRBD1 or TRBD2 for D (5 bases each). The CDR3 spans 14 residues. Germline CDR1 SGHRS, CDR2 YFSETQ. With 4 bases removed from V and 0 bases from J, the gap between germline ends came to 11 bases. The CDR3, as DNA: TGCGCCAGCAGCGCAGAGGGGATCTCCTACGAGCAGTACTTC. Protein product: CASSAEGISYEQYF.

This chain links TRBV9 with TRBJ1-2; TRBD1 matches 8 bases. This CDR3 is 14 amino acids long. The V and J ends lost 2 bases and 3 bases, in that order; junction bases with no gene match: 3. CDR1 SGDLS and CDR2 YYNGEE come from the germline V gene. CDR3 in DNA: TGTGCCAGCAGCGTGGCGACAGGGGACTATGGCTACACCTTC. Its translation is CASSVATGDYGYTF. Full variable domain (remainder filled in from reference TRBV9 and TRBJ1-2): DSGVTQTPKHLITATGQRVTLRCSPRSGDLSVYWYQQSLDQGLQFLIQYYNGEERAKGNILERFSAQQFPDLHSELNLSSLELGDSALYFCASSVATGDYGYTFGSGTRLTVV.

The chain joins TRBV19 to TRBJ1-1, with D unresolved. V lost 5 bases and J 1 base, leaving 8 bases between the germline ends. This CDR3 is built from 13 residues. Germline assignment: CDR1 LNHDA and CDR2 SQIVND (reference sequence). CDR3 region: CASSLSKNTEAFF. The CDR3 DNA sequence: TGTGCCAGTAGTTTGTCGAAGAACACTGAAGCTTTCTTT.

V usage is TRBV2 and J usage is TRBJ2-5, with 8 bases aligning to TRBD1. V lost 4 bases, J lost 9 bases, and 10 bases stayed unmatched. The length of the CDR3 is 14 residues. From germline, CDR1 is SNHLY and CDR2 FYNNEI. In nucleotides, the CDR3 is TGTGCCAGCAGTGTCAGGGGGCCTCCAGGAGCCCAGTACTTC. Translated: CASSVRGPPGAQYF.

The chain has TRBV5-1 and TRBJ1-3, with a tentative D call TRBD1 (5 bases). V dropped 5 bases and J dropped 8 bases, with 20 bases sitting between them. This CDR3 comprises 15 residues. Germline loops: CDR1 SGHRS, CDR2 YFSETQ. The CDR3 spells CASSYLRTSGDTIYF. The CDR3 DNA reads as TGCGCCAGCAGTTACCTGAGGACATCTGGGGACACCATATATTTT.

This chain links TRBV5-1 with TRBJ1-1; 8 nucleotides align to TRBD1. Losses at the gene ends were 5 bases for V and 1 base for J; bases not matched to a gene: 10. Germline V CDR1 and CDR2: SGHRS, YFSETQ. The CDR3 totals 16 residues. The chain's CDR3 is CASSFDRGRRNTEAFF. The CDR3 DNA reads TGCGCCAGCAGTTTTGACAGGGGTAGAAGGAACACTGAAGCTTTCTTT.

This chain joins TRBV11-2 and TRBJ2-3, with TRBD1 identical over 10 bases. CDR1 and CDR2 from the germline V gene are SGHAT and FQNNGV. This CDR3 comprises 16 residues. The V and J ends lost 5 bases and 1 base, in that order; junction bases with no gene match: 6. The CDR3 spells CASSMGQGFGTDTQYF. The CDR3 DNA is TGTGCCAGCAGCATGGGACAGGGGTTCGGCACAGATACGCAGTATTTT.